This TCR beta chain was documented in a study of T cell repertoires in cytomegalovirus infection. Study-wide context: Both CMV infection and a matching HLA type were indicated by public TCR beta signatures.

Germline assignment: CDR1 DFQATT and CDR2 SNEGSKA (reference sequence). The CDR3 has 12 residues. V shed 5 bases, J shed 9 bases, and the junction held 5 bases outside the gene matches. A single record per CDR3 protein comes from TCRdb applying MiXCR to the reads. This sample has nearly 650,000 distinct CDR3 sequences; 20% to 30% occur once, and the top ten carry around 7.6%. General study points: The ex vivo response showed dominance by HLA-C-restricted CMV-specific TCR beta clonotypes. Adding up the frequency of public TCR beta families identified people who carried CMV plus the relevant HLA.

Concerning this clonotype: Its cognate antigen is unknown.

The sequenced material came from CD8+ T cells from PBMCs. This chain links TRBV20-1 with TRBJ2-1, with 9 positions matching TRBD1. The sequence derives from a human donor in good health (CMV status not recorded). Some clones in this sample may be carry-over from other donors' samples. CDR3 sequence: CSARQGVIEQFF. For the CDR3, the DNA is TGCAGTGCTCGACAGGGGGTCATTGAGCAGTTCTTC.